These 28 T cell receptor beta chains came from one sample sequenced in a study of T cell repertoires in cytomegalovirus infection. MiXCR was run by TCRdb on the reads, yielding one entry per CDR3 protein. The table includes about 920,000 distinct CDR3 sequences, under 40% detected once. What these receptors recognize is not known. The material sequenced was cultured CD8+ T cells from PBMCs, taken from culture after CMV antigen stimulation. These receptors were collected from a human donor in good health (CMV status not recorded). Some clones in this sample may be carry-over from other donors' samples.

The sample holds a few counts of this clonotype. DNA for the CDR3: TGTGCCAGCAGAACAGGGTCGATGAACACTGAAGCTTTCTTT. Translation gives CASRTGSMNTEAFF. The V gene is TRBV7-9, the J gene TRBJ1-1; possibly TRBD1 for D (6 bases). The CDR3 spans 14 residues. V was trimmed by 6 bases and J by 0 bases, leaving 11 bases between them. In germline, CDR1 is SEHNR, CDR2 FQNEAQ (reference sequence).

The chain recombines TRBV5-4 with TRBJ2-3, with no clear D. Germline assignment: CDR1 SGHNT and CDR2 YYREEE (reference sequence). The CDR3 has 15 residues. The V gene lost 6 bases and the J gene lost 0 bases, with 14 bases spanning the gap. The CDR3 DNA is TGTGCCAGCAACCCGGCCCCGACGAGCACAGATACGCAGTATTTT. Amino acids: CASNPAPTSTDTQYF.

The V and J genes are TRBV27 and TRBJ1-1; TRBD1 matches 11 bases. Germline assignment: CDR1 MNHEY and CDR2 SMNVEV (reference sequence). This CDR3 region has 13 residues. Trimming removed 4 bases from V and 9 bases from J; junction bases left unmatched: 4. As DNA, the CDR3 is TGTGCCAGCAGTTCTGGGACAGGGGGAAAAGCTTTCTTT. Its translation: CASSSGTGGKAFF.

The chain links TRBV7-6 to TRBJ1-2; TRBD1 matches at 7 bases. CDR3 length equals 12 residues. Germline trimming cut 10 bases from V and 5 bases from J; bases unmatched to any gene: 7. Germline lookup yields CDR1 SGHVS and CDR2 FNYEAQ. The CDR3 sequence is CATETGDYGYTF. The CDR3, as DNA: TGTGCCACTGAAACAGGGGATTATGGCTACACCTTC.

This clonotype came up once. V gene TRBV4-1 combines with J gene TRBJ2-7; D unresolved. The V end lost 0 bases, the J end lost 3 bases, and 12 bases lay between the germline ends. The V gene's germline CDR1 is MGHRA and CDR2 YSYEKL. The CDR3 is 15 residues long. CDR3 sequence (DNA): TGCGCCAGCAGCCAAGAGCCTTCCTTGAACTACGAGCAGTACTTC. Encoded protein: CASSQEPSLNYEQYF.

This clonotype has ten or more counts. The V and J genes are TRBV7-9 and TRBJ2-3; no reliable D call. The V gene lost 3 bases and the J gene lost 2 bases, with 12 bases spanning the gap. CDR3 size: 15 residues. Per the germline V gene, CDR1 is SEHNR and CDR2 is FQNEAQ (reference sequence). Here the CDR3 reads CASSFVSQPTDTQYF. CDR3 nucleotide sequence: TGTGCCAGCAGCTTCGTCTCCCAGCCCACAGATACGCAGTATTTT.

This clonotype has only a few counts. The chain joins TRBV10-3 to TRBJ1-1; tentative D call: TRBD1 (5 bases). CDR1 ENHRY and CDR2 SYGVKD come from the germline V gene. Trimming took off 10 bases at V and 2 bases at J, with 11 bases between the two ends. The length of the CDR3 is 12 residues. CDR3 amino acids: CATEDTNTEAFF. The CDR3 DNA reads as TGTGCCACCGAGGACACCAACACTGAAGCTTTCTTT.

The V call is TRBV6-6, the J call TRBJ2-3; 7 positions agree with TRBD1. In germline, CDR1 is MNHNY, CDR2 SVGAGI (reference sequence). The CDR3 consists of 16 residues. Germline trimming cut 8 bases from V and 4 bases from J; bases unmatched to any gene: 15. CDR3 loop: CASSSEGAYGADTQYF. The DNA of the CDR3 is TGTGCCAGCTCTTCCGAGGGGGCCTATGGTGCAGATACGCAGTATTTT.

This clonotype was detected only a few times. The rearrangement links TRBV7-6 to TRBJ1-1; D unclear. There are 16 residues in the CDR3. Trimming stripped 0 bases from V and 4 bases from J, with 15 bases between. Germline V gene lookup returns CDR1 SGHVS and CDR2 FNYEAQ. CDR3 in DNA: TGTGCCAGCAGCTTAGCTCCTCTCGGGCGAGTCACTGAAGCTTTCTTT. It translates to CASSLAPLGRVTEAFF.

The J gene is TRBJ2-4, the V gene TRBV7-6; D call uncertain. The V gene's germline CDR1 is SGHVS and CDR2 FNYEAQ. The V gene lost 5 bases and the J gene lost 5 bases, with 13 bases spanning the gap. The CDR3 is 14 amino acids. CDR3: CASSPPFRENIQYF. The CDR3 region has the DNA TGTGCCAGCAGCCCCCCCTTTAGAGAAAACATTCAGTACTTC.

The chain couples TRBV28 to TRBJ2-1; 12 nucleotides match TRBD1. The CDR3 spans 15 residues. Looked up from germline, CDR1 is MDHEN and CDR2 is SYDVKM. After removal of 4 bases from V and 9 bases from J, the junction contained 7 bases not matched to a gene. The CDR3 spells CASSSGQGARIEQFF. The CDR3 DNA reads as TGTGCCAGCAGTTCGGGACAGGGGGCGCGGATTGAGCAGTTCTTC.

The V call is TRBV5-6, the J call TRBJ2-7; TRBD1 is a possible D gene (6 bases). Germline V gene sequence: CDR1 SGHDT, CDR2 YYEEEE. The CDR3 runs to 14 residues. The V gene lost 4 bases and the J gene lost 4 bases, with 15 bases spanning the gap. The CDR3 nucleotides are TGTGCCAGCAGCGCCGGACTGGGGGCGTACGAGCAGTACTTC. It specifies CASSAGLGAYEQYF.

The rearrangement uses TRBV27 and TRBJ2-1, with D perhaps matching TRBD1 (7 bases). V gave up 4 bases and J gave up 9 bases, with 19 bases separating them. This CDR3 comprises 15 residues. Per germline, CDR1 MNHEY and CDR2 SMNVEV (reference sequence). CDR3: CASSSGAAHRGEQFF. Here the CDR3 DNA reads TGTGCCAGCAGTTCGGGGGCAGCGCACAGGGGTGAGCAGTTCTTC.

As regards this clonotype: Just one base apart from a much larger clone, this may be a read error. CDR3 in DNA: TGTGCCAGCAACTTACCCAGCGGGGGGCCAAACACCGGGGAGCTGTTTTTT. Encoded protein: CASNLPSGGPNTGELFF. The chain combines TRBV7-2 with TRBJ2-2; 9 bases align to TRBD2. Looked up from germline, CDR1 is SGHTA and CDR2 is FQGNSA. The CDR3 length is 17 residues.

Remarks on this clonotype: A junction end diverges from the germline sequence, so it may reflect a read error. The chain recombines TRBV28 with TRBJ2-1; TRBD2 matches at 7 bases. Looked up from germline, CDR1 is MDHEN and CDR2 is SYDVKM. This CDR3 contains 15 residues. The CDR3 loop reads CVSSLDTSDNNEQFF. The CDR3 DNA is TGTGTCAGCAGTTTAGATACTAGCGACAACAATGAGCAGTTCTTC.

This clonotype was counted many times. The chain couples TRBV7-6 to TRBJ1-6; weak D call: TRBD1 (5 bases). In germline, CDR1 is SGHVS, CDR2 FNYEAQ. Trimming stripped 6 bases from V and 7 bases from J, with 13 bases between. The CDR3 is 14 residues long. The CDR3 DNA reads TGTGCCAGCAGAAGGGGACGGGGGAATTCACCCCTCCACTTT. Encoded protein: CASRRGRGNSPLHF.

The chain uses TRBV7-9 and TRBJ2-7, with 12 nucleotides matching TRBD1. CDR1 is SEHNR, CDR2 FQNEAQ, per germline (reference sequence). The CDR3 totals 16 residues. Germline trimming cut 2 bases from V and 6 bases from J; bases unmatched to any gene: 8. DNA for the CDR3: TGTGCCAGCAGCTTATCCCCCGGGACAGGGGGCTCCGAGCAGTACTTC. It specifies CASSLSPGTGGSEQYF.

The chain couples TRBV7-2 to TRBJ1-1; 7 bases map to TRBD1. Germline V gene lookup returns CDR1 SGHTA and CDR2 FQGNSA. The V and J ends lost 5 bases and 6 bases, in that order; junction bases with no gene match: 9. The CDR3 is 14 amino acids. The DNA of the CDR3 is TGTGCCAGCAGCATTCTACAGGGGCAGGCTGAAGCTTTCTTT. Translating gives CASSILQGQAEAFF.

The DNA for the CDR3 is TGTGCCAGCAGTGGGGCTCCCTCGTATGGCTACACCTTC. It encodes CASSGAPSYGYTF. The chain is built from TRBV27 and TRBJ1-2; the D gene is possibly TRBD1 (5 bases). CDR1 and CDR2 (germline): MNHEY, SMNVEV (reference sequence). This CDR3 is built from 13 residues. The ends were cut back, 5 bases at V and 5 bases at J, with 12 bases in the middle.

Of note for this clonotype: One end of the junction is discordant with germline, which a read error may explain. V and J are TRBV29-1 and TRBJ1-2; 9 bases fit TRBD1. CDR1 and CDR2 (germline): SQVTM, ANQGSEA. The CDR3 runs to 13 residues. For the CDR3, the DNA is TGCAGCGTTGACCGGGACAGGGTCGAAGGGGTCGCCTTC. It codes for CSVDRDRVEGVAF.

This clonotype was observed a handful of times. The J gene is TRBJ1-5, the V gene TRBV28, with D unresolved. The CDR3 has 14 amino acids. Germline loops: CDR1 MDHEN, CDR2 SYDVKM. With 2 bases removed from V and 4 bases from J, the gap between germline ends came to 9 bases. The CDR3 nucleotides read TGTGCCAGCAGTTTAGGAGAGTTAAATCAGCCCCAGCATTTT. Its translation is CASSLGELNQPQHF.

A few counts support this clonotype. This chain links TRBV7-3 with TRBJ2-6, with D perhaps assigned TRBD1 or TRBD2 (5 bases each). The CDR3 has 16 residues. The V and J ends lost 5 bases and 4 bases respectively, with 15 bases between them. Germline V gene sequence: CDR1 SGHTA, CDR2 FQGTGA. The CDR3 reads CASSALLGTGANVLTF. The CDR3 DNA sequence: TGTGCCAGCAGCGCCCTACTTGGGACCGGGGCCAACGTCCTGACTTTC.

V is TRBV7-9 and J is TRBJ2-5; a possible D gene is TRBD2 (5 bases). Per germline, CDR1 SEHNR and CDR2 FQNEAQ (reference sequence). CDR3 length: 16 amino acids. V was shortened by 1 base and J by 4 bases, with 16 bases between the two germline ends. The CDR3 reads CASSLVSPSMRETQYF. Written as DNA, the CDR3 is TGTGCCAGCAGCTTAGTATCGCCTAGCATGAGAGAGACCCAGTACTTC.

This chain connects TRBV13 to TRBJ2-3; no clear D. The CDR3 length is 14 residues. Germline loops: CDR1 PRHDT, CDR2 FYEKMQ (reference sequence). V was clipped by 4 bases and J by 2 bases, with 10 bases between them. The CDR3 loop reads CASSSNENTDTQYF. The CDR3 coding sequence is TGTGCCAGCAGCTCGAACGAGAACACAGATACGCAGTATTTT.

The chain has TRBV19 and TRBJ1-4; TRBD1 matches 9 bases. V lost 3 bases, J lost 5 bases, and 7 bases stayed unmatched. Germline loops: CDR1 LNHDA, CDR2 SQIVND (reference sequence). This CDR3 region has 16 residues. In nucleotides, the CDR3 is TGTGCCAGTAGTATTTCCTGGACAGGGGCAAATGAAAAACTGTTTTTT. Translating it yields CASSISWTGANEKLFF.

The chain is built from TRBV20-1 and TRBJ2-2, with D maybe TRBD2 (6 bases). Per germline, CDR1 DFQATT and CDR2 SNEGSKA (reference sequence). The CDR3 is 17 residues long. The ends were cut back, 2 bases at V and 3 bases at J, with 19 bases in the middle. DNA of the CDR3: TGCAGTGCTAGACCCGTTACGGTGGAGGGCGACACCGGGGAGCTGTTTTTT. This gives the protein CSARPVTVEGDTGELFF.

V is TRBV6-1 and J is TRBJ1-1; D uncertain. Germline loops: CDR1 MNHNS, CDR2 SASEGT. This CDR3 is built from 19 residues. Trimming removed 6 bases from V and 1 base from J, with 27 bases in between. CDR3 protein: CASRSGDLQILNPNTEAFF. The CDR3 coding sequence is TGTGCCAGCAGGAGCGGGGATCTACAAATCCTTAACCCGAACACTGAAGCTTTCTTT.

This clonotype came up a few times. The rearrangement joins TRBV28 to TRBJ2-3, with D perhaps assigned TRBD1 or TRBD2 (6 bases each). The germline V and J ends were trimmed by 6 bases and 2 bases, with 27 bases remaining between them. There are 19 residues in the CDR3. Germline V CDR1 and CDR2: MDHEN, SYDVKM. The CDR3 is CASSYEMGNVGGTTDTQYF. CDR3 coding DNA: TGTGCCAGCAGCTATGAAATGGGCAATGTAGGGGGGACCACAGATACGCAGTATTTT.